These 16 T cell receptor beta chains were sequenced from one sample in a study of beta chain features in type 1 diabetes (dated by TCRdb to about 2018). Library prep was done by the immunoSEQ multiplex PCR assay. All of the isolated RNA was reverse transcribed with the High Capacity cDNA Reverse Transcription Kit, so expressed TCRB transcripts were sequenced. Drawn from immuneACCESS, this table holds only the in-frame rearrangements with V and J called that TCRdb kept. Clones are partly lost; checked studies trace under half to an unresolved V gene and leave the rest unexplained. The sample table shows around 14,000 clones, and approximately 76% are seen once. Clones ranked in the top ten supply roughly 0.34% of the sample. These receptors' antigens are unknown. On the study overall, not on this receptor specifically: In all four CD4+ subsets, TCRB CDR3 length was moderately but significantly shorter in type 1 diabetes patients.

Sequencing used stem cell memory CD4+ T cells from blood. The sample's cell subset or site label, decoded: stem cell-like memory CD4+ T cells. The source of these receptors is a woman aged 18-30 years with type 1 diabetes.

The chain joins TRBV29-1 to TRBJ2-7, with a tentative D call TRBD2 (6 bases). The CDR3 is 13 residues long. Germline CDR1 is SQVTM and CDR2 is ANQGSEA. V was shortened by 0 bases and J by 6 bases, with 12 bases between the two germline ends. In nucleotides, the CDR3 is TGCAGCGTTGAAGACGGGGGAAAAGGCGAGCAGTACTTC. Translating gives CSVEDGGKGEQYF.

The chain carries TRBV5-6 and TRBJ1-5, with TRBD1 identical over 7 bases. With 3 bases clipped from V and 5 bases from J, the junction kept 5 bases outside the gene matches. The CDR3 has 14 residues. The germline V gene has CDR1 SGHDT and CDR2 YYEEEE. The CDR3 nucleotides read TGTGCCAGCAGCTCCCAGGGGGATTATCAGCCCCAGCATTTT. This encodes CASSSQGDYQPQHF.

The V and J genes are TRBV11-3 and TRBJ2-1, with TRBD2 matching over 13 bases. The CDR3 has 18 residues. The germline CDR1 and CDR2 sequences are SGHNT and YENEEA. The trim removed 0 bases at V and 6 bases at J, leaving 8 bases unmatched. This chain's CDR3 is CASSLDYGLAGAPNEQFF. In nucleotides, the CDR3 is TGTGCCAGCAGCTTAGATTATGGACTAGCGGGAGCTCCCAATGAGCAGTTCTTC.

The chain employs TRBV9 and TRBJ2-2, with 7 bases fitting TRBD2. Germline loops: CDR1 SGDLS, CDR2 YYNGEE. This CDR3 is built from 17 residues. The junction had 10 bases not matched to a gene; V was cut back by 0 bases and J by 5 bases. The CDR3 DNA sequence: TGTGCCAGCAGCGTAGCTGGTGGCGGGAGAACGACCGGGGAGCTGTTTTTT. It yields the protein CASSVAGGGRTTGELFF.

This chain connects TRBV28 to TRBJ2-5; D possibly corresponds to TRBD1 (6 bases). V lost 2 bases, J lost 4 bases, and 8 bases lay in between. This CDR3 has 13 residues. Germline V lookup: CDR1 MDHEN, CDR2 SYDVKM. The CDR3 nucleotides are TGTGCCAGCAGTTTAACAGGGCGAGAGACCCAGTACTTC. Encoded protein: CASSLTGRETQYF.

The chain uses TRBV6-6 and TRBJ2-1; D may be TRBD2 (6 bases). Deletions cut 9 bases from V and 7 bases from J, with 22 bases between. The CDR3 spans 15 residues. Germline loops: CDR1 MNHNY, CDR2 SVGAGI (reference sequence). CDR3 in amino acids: CASRYLTGARNEQFF. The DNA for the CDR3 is TGTGCCAGTAGATACCTGACGGGAGCGAGGAATGAGCAGTTCTTC.

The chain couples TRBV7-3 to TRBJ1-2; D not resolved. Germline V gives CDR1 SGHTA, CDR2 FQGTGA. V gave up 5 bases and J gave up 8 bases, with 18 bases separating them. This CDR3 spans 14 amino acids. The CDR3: CASSPGLLGSGYTF. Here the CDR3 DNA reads TGTGCCAGCAGCCCCGGACTTCTCGGGAGCGGCTACACCTTC.

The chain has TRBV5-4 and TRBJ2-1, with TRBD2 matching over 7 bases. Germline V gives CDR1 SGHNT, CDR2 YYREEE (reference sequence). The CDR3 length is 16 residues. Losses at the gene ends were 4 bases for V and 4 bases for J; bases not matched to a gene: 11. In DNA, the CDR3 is TGTGCCAGCAGCCCTTTAGCGGGTGAGGGGTACAATGAGCAGTTCTTC. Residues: CASSPLAGEGYNEQFF.

In DNA, the CDR3 is TGTGCCAGCAGTCCACAGGGGGTTGCCGGGGAGCTGTTTTTT. Encoded protein: CASSPQGVAGELFF. The genes are TRBV2 and TRBJ2-2; 8 nucleotides agree with TRBD1. The CDR3 length is 14 residues. Per the germline V gene, CDR1 is SNHLY and CDR2 is FYNNEI. V lost 5 bases, J lost 6 bases, and 5 bases stayed unmatched.

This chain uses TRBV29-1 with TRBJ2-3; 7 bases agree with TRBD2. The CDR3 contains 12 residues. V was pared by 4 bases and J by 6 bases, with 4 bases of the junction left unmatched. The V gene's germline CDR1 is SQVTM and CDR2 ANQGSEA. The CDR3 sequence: CSVVLLADTQYF. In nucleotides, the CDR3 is TGCAGCGTTGTTTTACTAGCGGATACGCAGTATTTT.

The CDR3 coding sequence is TGCGCCAGCAGCTTGGAAGGGCGGGTGGCCGGGGAGCTGTTTTTT. It translates to CASSLEGRVAGELFF. The genes are TRBV5-1 and TRBJ2-2, with TRBD2 as a possible D gene (5 bases). The CDR3 runs 15 residues. CDR1 and CDR2 (germline): SGHRS, YFSETQ. The V gene lost 0 bases and the J gene lost 6 bases, with 12 bases spanning the gap.

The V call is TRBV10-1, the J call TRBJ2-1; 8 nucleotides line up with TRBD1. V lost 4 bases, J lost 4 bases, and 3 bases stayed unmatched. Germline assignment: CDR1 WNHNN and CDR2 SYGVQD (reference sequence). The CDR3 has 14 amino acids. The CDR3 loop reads CASSAGQGYNEQFF. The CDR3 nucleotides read TGCGCCAGCAGTGCAGGACAGGGATACAATGAGCAGTTCTTC.

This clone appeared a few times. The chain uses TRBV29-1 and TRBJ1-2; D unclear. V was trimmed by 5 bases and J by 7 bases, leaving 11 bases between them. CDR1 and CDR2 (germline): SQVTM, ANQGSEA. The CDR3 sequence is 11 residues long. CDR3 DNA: TGCAGCGTTCCCGAGCGGCGTGGCTACACCTTC. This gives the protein CSVPERRGYTF. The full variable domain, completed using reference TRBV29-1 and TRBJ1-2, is SAVISQKPSRDICQRGTSLTIQCQVDSQVTMMFWYRQQPGQSLTLIATANQGSEATYESGFVIDKFPISRPNLTFSTLTVSNMSPEDSSIYLCSVPERRGYTFGSGTRLTVV.

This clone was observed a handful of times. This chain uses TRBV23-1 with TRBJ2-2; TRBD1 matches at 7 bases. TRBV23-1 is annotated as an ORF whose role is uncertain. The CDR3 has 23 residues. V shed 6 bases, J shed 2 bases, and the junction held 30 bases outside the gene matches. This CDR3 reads CASSLLDRVGGRSAPLNTGELFF. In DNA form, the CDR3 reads TGCGCCAGCAGCCTCCTCGACAGGGTTGGAGGCCGTTCTGCACCGCTTAACACCGGGGAGCTGTTTTTT.

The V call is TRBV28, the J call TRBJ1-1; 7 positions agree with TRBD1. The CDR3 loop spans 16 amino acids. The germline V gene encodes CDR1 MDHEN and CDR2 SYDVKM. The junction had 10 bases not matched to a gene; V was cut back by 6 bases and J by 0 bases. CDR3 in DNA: TGTGCCAGCAGGGATAAACAGGGGCGTCTGAACACTGAAGCTTTCTTT. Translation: CASRDKQGRLNTEAFF.

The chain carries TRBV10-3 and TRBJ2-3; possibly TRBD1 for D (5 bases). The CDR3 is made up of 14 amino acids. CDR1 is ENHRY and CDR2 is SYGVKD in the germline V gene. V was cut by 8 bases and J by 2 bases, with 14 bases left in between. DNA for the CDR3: TGTGCCATCGCTAGAAACAGGAACACAGATACGCAGTATTTT. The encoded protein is CAIARNRNTDTQYF.